This entry is about one T cell receptor (beta chain). What antigen it recognizes has not been identified. No base quality information exists; no much larger clone differs at one position. The sample belongs to a study of graft-versus-host responses after intestinal transplantation (dated by TCRdb to 2020 to 2023). In terms of the full investigation: Multivisceral, liver-intestinal, or isolated intestinal transplants were received by the recipients. Rather than going through the commercial service, samples from three later patients were sequenced in-house on an Illumina MiSeq and processed with MiXCR. Donor T cell macrochimerism was defined as a peak of at least 4% donor T cells among recipient peripheral blood mononuclear cells. The cohort enrolled some 25 intestinal transplant recipients including one retransplant, and a few patients lacking pretransplant specimens were excluded. Graft-versus-host and host-versus-graft alloreactive T cell clones were tracked in the graft, circulation and bone marrow after intestinal transplantation using bulk TCR-beta CDR3 sequencing. To identify alloreactive clones, pre-transplant mixed lymphocyte reaction products were sequenced and then compared with unstimulated pre-transplant donor and recipient T cells. All recipients received anti-thymocyte globulin induction followed by maintenance tacrolimus and steroids for 3 to 4 years.

To prepare the library, the immunoSEQ multiplex PCR assay was applied. For most patients, genomic DNA was isolated with the Qiagen DNeasy Blood and Tissue Kit and shipped frozen to Adaptive Biotechnologies for TCR sequencing. High-throughput TCR-beta CDR3 sequencing of genomic DNA from most patients was performed by Adaptive Biotechnologies. Under the source paper's analysis protocol: TCR sequencing data were retrieved from Adaptive's ImmunoSEQ software for 18 patients, whereas three other patients were processed with MiXCR and VDJtools. To correct CD4 versus CD8 sorting errors, any sequence found in both subsets at a frequency ratio below 5:1 was removed. CDR3 nucleotide sequences shared between donor and recipient were removed because the origin of such sequences could not be assigned. Alloreactive clones required at least 2-fold expansion over unstimulated cells and minimum CFSE-low frequency of 0.002% (template counts) or 0.001% (read counts). Clones were considered mappable if detected in sequenced pre-transplant spleen, lymph node, or MLR CFSE-low populations of the donor or recipient. The cumulative frequency of alloreactive clones was calculated as a percentage of all sequences, weighted by copy number. This is the immuneACCESS table as TCRdb keeps it, with only in-frame sequences that have V and J called. A part of the clones is gone; compared with another copy, unresolved V genes explain less than half, and the rest is unexplained. The DNA was the basis for D and trimming; V, J and clone size are from that table. Present in this sample are more than 60,000 clones, less than 95% of which were seen just once. The ten largest make up approximately 1.3% of the sample.

Relative to germline, V is missing 2 bases and J is missing 3 bases, with 6 bases of the junction outside any gene match. The CDR3 goes from the cysteine to the phenylalanine over 15 residues. Kept here is only the CDR3 DNA, which spans 45 bases and is read in frame from base 1. Looking up the germline V gene yields CDR1 ENHRY and CDR2 SYGVKD. The time point tag for this specimen amounts to: cells obtained before transplantation from donor or recipient. CD3+CD4+ and CD3+CD8+ populations were FACS-sorted from unstimulated pre-transplant donor and recipient cells taken from spleen or lymph nodes. On the study overall, not on this receptor specifically: In the allografts of patients with donor T cell macrochimerism, GvH to HvG T cell clonal ratios were high. Peak levels of circulating GvH clones were associated with declines in HvG clones early after transplant. The relatively low number and heterogeneity of intestinal transplant patients limited the conclusions. GvH clones turned up in recipient bone marrow, with some appearing earlier in ileal mucosa or blood, a pattern consistent with an intestinal mucosal origin.

The TCR sequence derives from a human donor who received an intestinal transplant. The chain is encoded by TRBV10-3 joined to TRBJ1-1; TRBD1 lines up with 7 middle nucleotides. The sequenced sample was unstimulated CD8+ T cells sorted from spleen or lymph node cells, obtained before intestinal transplant. For the CDR3, the sequence is CAISELGQGDTEAFF. The sequenced DNA: TGTGCCATCAGTGAGCTGGGGCAGGGGGACACTGAAGCTTTCTTT.